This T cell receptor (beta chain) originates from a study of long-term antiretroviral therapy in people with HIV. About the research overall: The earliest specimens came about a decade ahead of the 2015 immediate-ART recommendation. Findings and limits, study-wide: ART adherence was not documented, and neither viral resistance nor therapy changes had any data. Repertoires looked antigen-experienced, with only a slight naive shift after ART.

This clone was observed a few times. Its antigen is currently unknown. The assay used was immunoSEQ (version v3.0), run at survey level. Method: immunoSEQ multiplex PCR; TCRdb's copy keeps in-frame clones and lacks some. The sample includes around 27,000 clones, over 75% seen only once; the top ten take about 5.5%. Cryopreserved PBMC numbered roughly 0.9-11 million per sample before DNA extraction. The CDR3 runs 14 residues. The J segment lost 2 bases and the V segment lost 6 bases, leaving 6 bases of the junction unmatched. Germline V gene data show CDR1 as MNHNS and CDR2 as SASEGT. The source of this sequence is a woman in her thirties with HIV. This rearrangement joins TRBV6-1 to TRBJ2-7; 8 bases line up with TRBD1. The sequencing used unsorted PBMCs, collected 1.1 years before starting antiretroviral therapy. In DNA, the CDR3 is TGTGCCAGCAGGTTACAGGGGGGCCCCTACGAGCAGTACTTC. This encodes CASRLQGGPYEQYF.